Here is one T cell receptor (beta chain) with its context. Here immunoSEQ multiplex PCR was the method, and the copy in TCRdb shows in-frame clones only, minus some. The sample holds some 72,000 clones; roughly nine tenths are singletons and the top ten take more than 2.5%. Germline trimming cut 4 bases from V and 2 bases from J; bases unmatched to any gene: 5. CDR1 is SGHDT, CDR2 YYEEEE, per germline. The CDR3 covers 14 residues. The data were taken from a study of identifying expanded T cells in peripheral blood. Sequences were obtained from blood. The chain couples TRBV5-6 to TRBJ2-5; 7 positions match TRBD1. The source is a person aged 18 to 69 in good health. The CDR3, as DNA: TGTGCCAGCAGCCAGGGACAGTGGCAAGAGACCCAGTACTTC. It is translated as CASSQGQWQETQYF.